Presented here are 20 T cell receptor beta chains from one specimen sequenced in a study of cytomegalovirus exposure and HLA in healthy donors. 60 Vbeta and 13 Jbeta primers were used in PCR. The repertoire was sequenced with immunoSEQ multiplex PCR; TCRdb's copy has only in-frame clones and lacks some. The table has about 150,000 clones, 60% to 85% seen once; the top ten hold 3.1%. Sequencing was carried out using PBMCs. The receptors derive from a woman aged 40 to 50 in good health and CMV-seronegative.

The chain carries TRBV15 and TRBJ1-6; a possible D gene is TRBD1 (5 bases). The V end was cut by 5 bases, the J end by 0 bases, with 14 bases between. The CDR3 spans 17 residues. Germline CDR1 reads LNHNV; CDR2 reads YYDKDF (reference sequence). The CDR3 is CATSFRDFSSYNSPLHF. The DNA for the CDR3 is TGTGCCACCAGCTTCCGGGACTTTAGCTCCTATAATTCACCCCTCCACTTT.

This clone was counted a few times. The V gene is TRBV10-2, the J gene TRBJ2-1; 11 bases match TRBD1. The CDR3 is made up of 15 amino acids. Looked up from germline, CDR1 is WSHSY and CDR2 is SAAADI. V lost 6 bases to trimming and J lost 3 bases; unmatched junction nucleotides: 4. The CDR3 nucleotides read TGCGCCAGCAGAACCGGGACAGGGGGCTACAATGAGCAGTTCTTC. This gives the protein CASRTGTGGYNEQFF.

V is TRBV11-3 and J is TRBJ1-1; 11 nucleotides match TRBD1. Germline values: CDR1 SGHNT, CDR2 YENEEA. This CDR3 is built from 13 residues. V dropped 5 bases and J dropped 11; count of bases not matched to a gene: 7. DNA for the CDR3: TGTGCCAGCAGCCAGGGACAGGGGGGTTGGGCTTTCTTT. Its translation is CASSQGQGGWAFF.

This sequence joins TRBV6-5 and TRBJ1-5; D gene unclear. The CDR3 contains 16 residues. V was trimmed by 2 bases and J by 6 bases, leaving 17 bases between them. Per germline, CDR1 MNHEY and CDR2 SVGAGI. CDR3 region: CASSYLRPITGQPQHF. CDR3 bases: TGTGCCAGCAGTTACCTGCGTCCGATTACGGGTCAGCCCCAGCATTTT.

The chain recombines TRBV6-1 with TRBJ2-7; 9 positions match TRBD2. The CDR3 loop spans 15 amino acids. Germline loops: CDR1 MNHNS, CDR2 SASEGT. The V segment lost 3 bases and the J segment 3 bases; nucleotides outside the gene matches: 6. The DNA of the CDR3 is TGTGCCAGCAGTGAGGGACTAGCCTCCAACTACGAGCAGTACTTC. This gives the protein CASSEGLASNYEQYF.

This chain uses TRBV7-6 with TRBJ2-5; TRBD2 agrees at 13 bases. This CDR3 is built from 15 residues. Germline trimming cut 5 bases from V and 5 bases from J; bases unmatched to any gene: 5. Germline CDR1 is SGHVS and CDR2 is FNYEAQ. The CDR3, as DNA: TGTGCCAGCAGCGCGGGACTAGCGGGGCTGGAGACCCAGTACTTC. It is translated as CASSAGLAGLETQYF.

The chain couples TRBV6-1 to TRBJ1-2; a weak D match, TRBD1 (5 bases). Between the trimmed V and J ends, which lost 4 bases and 8 bases, there was a span of 14 bases. The CDR3 totals 13 residues. Germline V CDR1 and CDR2: MNHNS, SASEGT. The CDR3 protein is CASSGRVGEGYTF. The CDR3 bases are TGTGCCAGCAGTGGCAGGGTAGGAGAAGGCTACACCTTC.

This sequence joins TRBV28 and TRBJ1-1; D is undetermined. The ends were cut back, 6 bases at V and 3 bases at J, with 11 bases in the middle. In germline, CDR1 is MDHEN, CDR2 SYDVKM. The CDR3 runs 13 residues. CDR3 nucleotide sequence: TGTGCCAGCAGCCGAGACACCGACACTGAAGCTTTCTTT. Protein: CASSRDTDTEAFF.

This chain uses TRBV27 with TRBJ2-1, with 9 bases aligning to TRBD1. The J segment lost 8 bases and the V segment lost 5 bases, leaving 13 bases of the junction unmatched. The CDR3 is made up of 16 amino acids. CDR1 is MNHEY and CDR2 is SMNVEV in the germline V gene (reference sequence). CDR3 DNA sequence: TGTGCCAGCAGTCCCAAACAGGGGGCGATTATCGATGAGCAGTTCTTC. Translation: CASSPKQGAIIDEQFF.

The rearrangement joins TRBV11-1 to TRBJ2-1, with 13 bases aligning to TRBD2. The CDR3 has 14 amino acids. J lost 12 bases, V lost 5 bases, and 7 bases had no gene match. CDR1 and CDR2 (germline): SGHAT, FQDESV (reference sequence). CDR3 coding DNA: TGTGCCAGCAGCCCCTACCGACTAGCGGGGGGGCAGTTCTTC. Residues: CASSPYRLAGGQFF.

The CDR3 coding sequence is TGCGCCAGCAGATCAGGGATGTCGGTTGGTGAGCAGTTCTTC. Amino acids: CASRSGMSVGEQFF. J is TRBJ2-1 and V is TRBV5-1, with D possibly being TRBD1 (5 bases). The CDR3 covers 14 residues. Trimming removed 5 bases at V and 9 bases at J, with 18 bases between. In germline, CDR1 is SGHRS, CDR2 YFSETQ.

V gene TRBV18 combines with J gene TRBJ2-5, with D tentatively TRBD2 (6 bases). Germline V CDR1 and CDR2: KGHSH, LQKENI. This CDR3 is built from 15 residues. Trimming pared 4 bases from V and 2 bases from J, leaving 14 bases between. The CDR3 region has the DNA TGTGCCAGCTCACGTGGTGGACGGGGGCAAGAGACCCAGTACTTC. It yields the protein CASSRGGRGQETQYF.

The rearrangement uses TRBV2 and TRBJ2-5, with TRBD1 identical over 9 bases. Germline CDR1 and CDR2: SNHLY and FYNNEI. The length of the CDR3 is 15 residues. The V segment lost 8 bases and the J segment 4 bases; nucleotides outside the gene matches: 11. Written as DNA, the CDR3 is TGTGCCAGCTCGACCGGGACAGGGACGGGAGAGACCCAGTACTTC. Translation: CASSTGTGTGETQYF.

The chain uses TRBV4-1 and TRBJ2-5; 9 positions match TRBD1. This CDR3 region has 16 residues. V gave up 3 bases and J gave up 5 bases; unmatched junction bases: 10. The V gene's germline CDR1 is MGHRA and CDR2 YSYEKL. The CDR3 reads CASSQTGQGPPETQYF. The CDR3 nucleotides read TGCGCCAGCAGCCAGACCGGACAGGGGCCCCCGGAGACCCAGTACTTC.

V gene TRBV6-5 combines with J gene TRBJ1-2; 9 bases are shared with TRBD1. V gave up 4 bases and J gave up 7 bases; unmatched junction bases: 10. From germline, CDR1 is MNHEY and CDR2 SVGAGI. The CDR3 sequence is 15 residues long. The CDR3 DNA is TGTGCCAGCAGTTCAACTTCCGGGACAGGGCGTGGCTACACCTTC. Translated: CASSSTSGTGRGYTF.

The chain recombines TRBV5-1 with TRBJ1-1; no firm D call. The CDR3 length is 14 residues. Germline V gene sequence: CDR1 SGHRS, CDR2 YFSETQ. Trimming left V 0 bases short and J 1 base short, with 7 bases between. This CDR3 is CASSLGRGNTEAFF. Here the CDR3 DNA reads TGCGCCAGCAGCTTGGGGCGGGGGAACACTGAAGCTTTCTTT.

The chain has TRBV27 and TRBJ1-1, with unresolved D. The CDR3 spans 13 residues. V shed 4 bases and J shed 0 bases, with 6 bases lying between them. Looked up from germline, CDR1 is MNHEY and CDR2 is SMNVEV (reference sequence). CDR3 coding DNA: TGTGCCAGCAGTTCCCAGATGAACACTGAAGCTTTCTTT. Translation: CASSSQMNTEAFF.

This chain uses TRBV5-1 with TRBJ1-1; 8 bases line up with TRBD1. The CDR3 has 16 amino acids. Germline V gene sequence: CDR1 SGHRS, CDR2 YFSETQ. Germline trimming cut 0 bases from V and 1 base from J; bases unmatched to any gene: 5. The CDR3 region is CASSLDSGGENTEAFF. CDR3 nucleotide sequence: TGCGCCAGCAGCTTGGATTCAGGGGGCGAGAACACTGAAGCTTTCTTT.

This clone showed up just once. The gene calls are TRBV25-1 and TRBJ2-7; 8 nucleotides align to TRBD1. CDR1 MGHDK and CDR2 SYGVNS come from the germline V gene. CDR3 size: 14 residues. The V segment lost 8 bases and the J segment 3 bases; nucleotides outside the gene matches: 9. The CDR3 coding sequence is TGTGCCAGCCAAAGACAGGGGCTCGACTACGAGCAGTACTTC. Its translation: CASQRQGLDYEQYF.

V usage is TRBV14 and J usage is TRBJ1-1; perhaps TRBD1 as D (6 bases). This CDR3 is built from 13 residues. From germline, CDR1 is SGHDN and CDR2 FVKESK. Trimming left V 5 bases short and J 4 bases short, with 11 bases between. The CDR3 DNA follows: TGTGCCAGCAGCTTGACAGGAATCACTGAAGCTTTCTTT. This gives the protein CASSLTGITEAFF.